The text below deals with one T cell receptor beta chain. This specimen belongs to a study of graft-versus-host responses after intestinal transplantation. Unmatched junction bases numbered 4, after V lost 10 bases and J lost 7 bases. The CDR3 is made up of 13 amino acids. The V gene's germline CDR1 is MNHEY and CDR2 SVGAGI. The method was immunoSEQ multiplex PCR; TCRdb's version includes in-frame clones alone and lacks a portion of them. The sample contains approximately 22,000 clones, around 42% of which appear only once. Each mixed lymphocyte reaction held around 200,000 CFSE-labeled responders and around 200,000 irradiated violet-dye-labeled stimulators.

The chain is built from TRBV6-5 and TRBJ2-1; 13 nucleotides match TRBD2. Sequencing was performed on alloreactive CD4+ T cells from a mixed lymphocyte reaction culture, taken before intestinal transplant. Documented subset: CFSE-low proliferating T cells sorted from roughly six-day pre-transplant mixed lymphocyte reaction (GvH or HvG direction). This TCR came from a human patient who received an intestinal transplant. The CDR3 nucleotides read TGTGCCACCAGGACTAGCGGGGGTAATGAGCAGTTCTTC. Encoded protein: CATRTSGGNEQFF.